This TCR beta chain was found in a study of T-cell reconstitution after alpha-beta-depleted transplantation in children. Broader study findings: The study reportedly traced alpha-beta T cells about two months after transplant to several hundred expanded graft clones. Some patients showed high day-60 TCRbeta diversity, which derived from surviving recipient T cells and thymic progenitors. From newly produced T cells came most of the T-cell counts and diversity one year after transplant.

The CDR3 extends over 15 amino acids. The germline gives CDR1 SGHRS, CDR2 YFSETQ. Trimming cost V 5 bases and J 6 bases, with 17 bases left between them. The TCRbeta library incorporated unique molecular identifiers. In TCRdb, the PCR reads were re-called with MiXCR into one record per CDR3 protein. The table lists around 450,000 distinct CDR3 sequences, roughly 15% of them singletons. This clonotype was seen more than once but under ten times. Its antigen is currently unknown. The source of this sequence is a boy in the first two years of life who had a stem cell transplant for Wiskott-Aldrich syndrome, so the T cells may come from the graft donor. The rearrangement uses TRBV5-1 and TRBJ2-2, with a weak D call TRBD2 (6 bases). The sample here was PBMCs, mostly from graft donor cells, taken 360 days after TCRalphabeta/CD19-depleted stem cell transplant. The CDR3, as DNA: TGCGCCAGCAGTCCCGGCGGGAAGTCTCCCGGGGAGCTGTTTTTT. It specifies CASSPGGKSPGELFF. The full variable domain, rest sourced from reference TRBV5-1 and TRBJ2-2, is KAGVTQTPRYLIKTRGQQVTLSCSPISGHRSVSWYQQTPGQGLQFLFEYFSETQRNKGNFPGRFSGRQFSNSRSEMNVSTLELGDSALYLCASSPGGKSPGELFFGEGSRLTVL.